The 20 T cell receptor beta chains below all came from one sample that was sequenced in a study of beta chain features in type 1 diabetes (dated 2018 in TCRdb). The library was generated by the immunoSEQ multiplex PCR assay. The entire isolated RNA was reverse transcribed using the High Capacity cDNA Reverse Transcription Kit, and thus expressed TCRB transcripts were sequenced. In its TCRdb copy, this immuneACCESS table keeps in-frame sequences only and misses some clones. Where compared with another copy, unresolved V genes explain less than half of these, and the others have no known cause. This sample has 450,000 to 600,000 clones in its table, and 30% of those were observed once. In total, the top ten clones hold almost 0.065% of the sample. Source material: naive CD4+ T cells from blood. This sample's cell subset or site label indicates: true naive CD4+ T cells. These receptors all come from a man younger than 30 in good health.

This clone has only a few counts. This sequence joins TRBV7-9 and TRBJ2-7; TRBD1 matches at 9 bases. Germline V gene lookup returns CDR1 SEHNR and CDR2 FQNEAQ (reference sequence). V was clipped by 4 bases and J by 0 bases; unmatched bases: 7. The CDR3 runs to 16 residues. CDR3 loop: CASSSVGDRASYEQYF. As DNA, the CDR3 is TGTGCCAGCAGCTCTGTCGGGGACAGGGCCTCCTACGAGCAGTACTTC.

This clone was observed a few times. The chain links TRBV2 to TRBJ1-1; D gene uncertain. CDR3 length equals 14 residues. V gave up 3 bases and J gave up 5 bases, with 13 bases separating them. CDR1 is SNHLY, CDR2 FYNNEI, per germline. The CDR3 protein is CASSDYVPGTEAFF. Written as DNA, the CDR3 is TGTGCCAGCAGTGATTACGTTCCGGGTACTGAAGCTTTCTTT. Full variable domain (missing parts from reference TRBV2 and TRBJ1-1): EPEVTQTPSHQVTQMGQEVILRCVPISNHLYFYWYRQILGQKVEFLVSFYNNEISEKSEIFDDQFSVERPDGSNFTLKIRSTKLEDSAMYFCASSDYVPGTEAFFGQGTRLTVV.

J is TRBJ2-1 and V is TRBV13; TRBD1 aligns across 9 bases. The CDR3 runs to 15 residues. V gave up 6 bases and J gave up 4 bases; unmatched junction bases: 7. Germline CDR1 and CDR2: PRHDT and FYEKMQ (reference sequence). CDR3 residues: CASRARDREYNEQFF. CDR3 DNA: TGTGCCAGCAGGGCGCGGGACAGGGAATACAATGAGCAGTTCTTC.

This clone came up a few times. Other DNA sequences in the same sample also yield this CDR3. The genes are TRBV18 and TRBJ2-2; no reliable D call. The V and J ends lost 3 bases and 4 bases respectively, with 6 bases between them. The CDR3 runs 13 residues. CDR1 is KGHSH and CDR2 is LQKENI in the germline V gene. The CDR3 reads CASSPDLTGELFF. The CDR3 coding sequence is TGTGCCAGCTCACCGGACCTCACCGGGGAGCTGTTTTTT.

This clone was observed a single time. CDR3 sequence: CASSLMGQETQYF. In nucleotides, the CDR3 is TGTGCCAGCAGCTTGATGGGGCAAGAGACCCAGTACTTC. The rearrangement joins TRBV5-4 to TRBJ2-5; D remains unclear. Germline-derived CDR1 and CDR2 are SGHNT and YYREEE (reference sequence). V dropped 1 base and J dropped 2 bases, with 6 bases sitting between them. The CDR3 is 13 amino acids.

Worth noting for this clone: Within the sample, other DNA sequences also encode this same CDR3. V is TRBV30 and J is TRBJ2-5; 7 nucleotides align to TRBD1. Germline loops: CDR1 GTSNPN, CDR2 SVGIG (reference sequence). The CDR3 length is 13 residues. V shed 0 bases, J shed 5 bases, and the junction held 3 bases outside the gene matches. DNA for the CDR3: TGTGCCTGGAGTGTACAGGGGCCTGAGACCCAGTACTTC. It yields the protein CAWSVQGPETQYF.

In DNA, the CDR3 is TGCGCCAGCAGCCAAGGTCCAATTCTAGGGACAGGAGGAGAAAAACTGTTTTTT. As protein: CASSQGPILGTGGEKLFF. The chain has TRBV4-3 and TRBJ1-4; TRBD1 matches at 8 bases. After removal of 1 base from V and 8 bases from J, the junction contained 15 bases not matched to a gene. The CDR3 is made up of 18 amino acids. Germline V CDR1 and CDR2: LGHNA, YSLEER.

This clone occurred a few times. The chain couples TRBV6-5 to TRBJ2-7; 12 bases match TRBD2. The CDR3 consists of 15 residues. CDR1 is MNHEY and CDR2 is SVGAGI in the germline V gene. V dropped 2 bases and J dropped 2; count of bases not matched to a gene: 1. CDR3 amino acids: CASSYRTSGAYEQYF. CDR3 nucleotide sequence: TGTGCCAGCAGTTACCGGACTAGCGGGGCCTACGAGCAGTACTTC.

This clone was detected only a few times. V is TRBV30 and J is TRBJ2-5; D is unresolved. The CDR3 spans 13 residues. The germline CDR1 and CDR2 sequences are GTSNPN and SVGIG (reference sequence). Deletions cut 1 base from V and 1 base from J, with 7 bases between. In nucleotides, the CDR3 is TGTGCCTGGAGTGGGTCGAGCCAAGAGACCCAGTACTTC. Its protein product is CAWSGSSQETQYF.

V gene TRBV6-5 combines with J gene TRBJ2-5; D is unclear. This CDR3 is 13 amino acids long. Germline CDR1 MNHEY, CDR2 SVGAGI. V gave up 5 bases and J gave up 5 bases, with 12 bases separating them. DNA of the CDR3: TGTGCCAGCAGTCGCGCGCCTAGGGAGACCCAGTACTTC. Encoded protein: CASSRAPRETQYF.

CDR3 bases: TGTGCCAGCAGCATCCAGGGGCGGGACGAGCAGTACTTC. This sequence encodes CASSIQGRDEQYF. The V and J genes are TRBV7-9 and TRBJ2-7, with D tentatively TRBD1 (6 bases). V was cut by 5 bases and J by 5 bases, with 13 bases left in between. Germline lookup yields CDR1 SEHNR and CDR2 FQNEAQ (reference sequence). This CDR3 contains 13 residues.

This chain links TRBV10-3 with TRBJ2-7; 8 positions match TRBD2. Trimming removed 4 bases from V and 2 bases from J; junction bases left unmatched: 7. Looked up from germline, CDR1 is ENHRY and CDR2 is SYGVKD. The CDR3 length is 15 residues. The CDR3 coding sequence is TGTGCCATCAGTGCCTTAGCGGGAACTACCTACGAGCAGTACTTC. As protein: CAISALAGTTYEQYF.

The V call is TRBV9, the J call TRBJ1-2; D remains ambiguous. This CDR3 comprises 15 residues. Germline CDR1 and CDR2: SGDLS and YYNGEE. Trimming took 0 bases from V and 0 from J, leaving 9 bases between them. The CDR3 DNA reads as TGTGCCAGCAGCGTAGGCGACCTCGCTAACTATGGCTACACCTTC. It encodes CASSVGDLANYGYTF.

J is TRBJ2-1 and V is TRBV6-6; no definite D call. V was cut by 6 bases and J by 14 bases, with 14 bases left in between. The CDR3 loop spans 11 amino acids. Germline assignment: CDR1 MNHNY and CDR2 SVGAGI (reference sequence). The CDR3 region is CASSLDRLEFF. In nucleotides, the CDR3 is TGTGCCAGCAGCCTGGACCGCCTTGAGTTCTTC.

The chain joins TRBV28 to TRBJ2-4; the D is unclear. Per germline, CDR1 MDHEN and CDR2 SYDVKM. Trimming removed 2 bases from V and 3 bases from J, with 14 bases in between. CDR3 length: 16 residues. The CDR3 spells CASSLEPHLGKNIQYF. CDR3 sequence (DNA): TGTGCCAGCAGTTTAGAGCCTCACCTAGGCAAAAACATTCAGTACTTC. The full variable domain, its missing parts supplied by reference TRBV28 and TRBJ2-4, is DVKVTQSSRYLVKRTGEKVFLECVQDMDHENMFWYRQDPGLGLRLIYFSYDVKMKEKGDIPEGYSVSREKKERFSLILESASTNQTSMYLCASSLEPHLGKNIQYFGAGTRLSVL.

The rearrangement links TRBV18 to TRBJ1-1, with 7 bases fitting TRBD1. CDR3 length equals 15 residues. Trimming took 2 bases from V and 3 from J; bases not matched to a gene: 6. Germline V gene data show CDR1 as KGHSH and CDR2 as LQKENI. This CDR3 is CASSPSGQMHTEAFF. The CDR3 DNA follows: TGTGCCAGCTCACCATCGGGACAGATGCACACTGAAGCTTTCTTT.

The rearrangement links TRBV7-2 to TRBJ2-1; no reliable D call. V was shortened by 2 bases and J by 5 bases, with 10 bases between the two germline ends. CDR1 is SGHTA and CDR2 is FQGNSA in the germline V gene. The CDR3 totals 14 residues. CDR3 bases: TGTGCCAGCAGCTTACTCCGGGTCGACAATGAGCAGTTCTTC. Translation gives CASSLLRVDNEQFF.

This chain joins TRBV30 and TRBJ1-2, with TRBD1 identical over 9 bases. Per the germline V gene, CDR1 is GTSNPN and CDR2 is SVGIG (reference sequence). V was clipped by 5 bases and J by 7 bases; unmatched bases: 11. There are 14 residues in the CDR3. This CDR3 reads CAWDSGTGSGGYTF. DNA for the CDR3: TGTGCCTGGGATTCCGGGACAGGGTCTGGTGGCTACACCTTC.

This clone was counted a few times. Written as DNA, the CDR3 is TGTGCCTGGAGTGTACTAGCGGGAGTCTGGGAGACCCAGTACTTC. Its translation is CAWSVLAGVWETQYF. The V call is TRBV30, the J call TRBJ2-5, with 11 nucleotides matching TRBD2. The CDR3 runs 15 residues. Trimming took 0 bases from V and 5 from J; bases not matched to a gene: 5. Germline V gene lookup returns CDR1 GTSNPN and CDR2 SVGIG (reference sequence).

This clone has more than one count but fewer than ten. The gene calls are TRBV5-1 and TRBJ2-5, with TRBD2 matching over 10 bases. CDR1 is SGHRS, CDR2 YFSETQ, per germline. V was clipped by 0 bases and J by 2 bases; unmatched bases: 7. CDR3 length: 17 residues. This CDR3 is CASSLGVATSGQETQYF. The CDR3 region has the DNA TGCGCCAGCAGCTTGGGGGTCGCGACTAGCGGGCAAGAGACCCAGTACTTC.